The next 29 T cell receptor beta chains were all read from a single sample in a study of regulatory T cells in long-lasting Graves disease. iRepertoire HTBI primers and Arm-PCR of CDR3 regions built TCR beta libraries. TCRdb independently ran MiXCR on the multiplex PCR reads; one entry per CDR3 protein. The data contain 250,000 or so distinct CDR3 sequences, 15% to 20% of them singletons. As to time point: newly diagnosed GD, antithyroid drugs for less than 3 months. The authors made the TCR library using RNA they extracted from PBMCs. These same data were also listed under a study on T cells in Graves' hyperthyroidism and ophthalmopathy.

The material was peripheral blood mononuclear cells (PBMCs), obtained at new diagnosis, from a patient treated with antithyroid drugs. The receptors shown here come from a woman in her 30s with Graves disease.

The table lists this clonotype with many counts. The chain recombines TRBV3-1 with TRBJ2-7; D is unclear. V lost 1 base and J lost 3, with 4 bases in between. CDR3 length equals 12 residues. Germline-derived CDR1 and CDR2 are LGHDT and YNNKEL (reference sequence). CDR3 sequence reads: CASSQGLYEQYF. The CDR3 nucleotides read TGTGCCAGCAGCCAAGGCCTCTACGAGCAGTACTTC.

This clonotype was counted many times. This sequence joins TRBV12-3 or TRBV12-4 and TRBJ2-1; the match to TRBD2 covers 7 bases. Germline trimming cut 2 bases from V and 4 bases from J; bases unmatched to any gene: 2. The CDR3 has 14 amino acids. Written as DNA, the CDR3 is TGTGCCAGCAGTTTAAGTAGCGGGTACAATGAGCAGTTCTTC. Amino acids: CASSLSSGYNEQFF.

This clonotype was recorded at least ten times. The V call is TRBV2, the J call TRBJ1-1, with D maybe TRBD1 (6 bases). CDR1 and CDR2 from the germline V gene are SNHLY and FYNNEI. V lost 10 bases, J lost 0 bases, and 15 bases lay in between. The CDR3 runs to 14 residues. The CDR3 reads CATFPGHMNTEAFF. The CDR3 DNA sequence: TGTGCCACCTTTCCGGGACATATGAACACTGAAGCTTTCTTT.

Ten or more counts support this clonotype. The V and J genes are TRBV6-2 or TRBV6-3 and TRBJ1-4; no reliable D call. Looked up from germline, CDR1 is MNHEY and CDR2 is SVGEGT. The length of the CDR3 is 15 residues. The ends were cut back, 4 bases at V and 7 bases at J, with 16 bases in the middle. The CDR3 coding sequence is TGTGCCAGCAGTTTCTCAGGAGCTCTCGCTGAAAAACTGTTTTTT. This gives the protein CASSFSGALAEKLFF.

The chain joins TRBV20-1 to TRBJ1-4; 8 nucleotides match TRBD1. CDR1 and CDR2 from the germline V gene are DFQATT and SNEGSKA (reference sequence). V trimming: 6 bases; J trimming: 8 bases; junction bases outside the gene matches: 14. This CDR3 has 15 residues. CDR3 sequence: CSATNAQGAEEKLFF. The CDR3 DNA reads as TGCAGTGCCACAAACGCTCAGGGGGCGGAGGAAAAACTGTTTTTT.

This clonotype was found many times. CDR3 region: CATSRDMGNSYEQYF. Here the CDR3 DNA reads TGTGCCACCAGCAGAGATATGGGAAACTCCTACGAGCAGTACTTC. The V gene is TRBV15, the J gene TRBJ2-7; D unclear. CDR3 length: 15 amino acids. Germline V gives CDR1 LNHNV, CDR2 YYDKDF (reference sequence). Trimming cost V 0 bases and J 0 bases, with 9 bases left between them.

This clonotype was counted at least ten times. The chain links TRBV7-9 to TRBJ1-5, with 8 bases that match TRBD1. Germline CDR1 reads SEHNR; CDR2 reads FQNEAQ (reference sequence). There are 14 residues in the CDR3. V lost 5 bases to trimming and J lost 7 bases; unmatched junction nucleotides: 7. The CDR3 here is CASSVDREDQPQHF. For the CDR3, the DNA is TGTGCCAGCAGCGTGGACAGGGAAGACCAGCCCCAGCATTTT.

This clonotype appeared many times. V gene TRBV10-1 combines with J gene TRBJ1-1; D unresolved. Germline lookup yields CDR1 WNHNN and CDR2 SYGVQD (reference sequence). The V and J ends lost 2 bases and 5 bases respectively, with 3 bases between them. This CDR3 comprises 11 residues. In nucleotides, the CDR3 is TGCGCCAGCAGTGAGGGAACTGAAGCTTTCTTT. Amino acid sequence: CASSEGTEAFF.

There are many counts of this clonotype. V and J are TRBV12-3 or TRBV12-4 and TRBJ2-7; 8 bases align to TRBD1. The length of the CDR3 is 14 residues. Germline trimming cut 3 bases from V and 6 bases from J; bases unmatched to any gene: 7. The DNA of the CDR3 is TGTGCCAGCAGTTTGACAGGGGTATTTTTCGAGCAGTACTTC. Its translation is CASSLTGVFFEQYF.

This clonotype was seen repeatedly, ten times or more. The rearrangement uses TRBV5-6 and TRBJ2-2, with TRBD2 matching 9 bases. Germline V lookup: CDR1 SGHDT, CDR2 YYEEEE. The V gene end was trimmed by 1 base and the J gene end by 6 bases; junction bases not matched to a gene: 1. This CDR3 comprises 14 residues. CDR3 amino acids: CASSLLAGAGELFF. CDR3 sequence (DNA): TGTGCCAGCAGCTTGTTAGCGGGGGCCGGGGAGCTGTTTTTT.

This clonotype was counted between two and nine times. The chain has TRBV5-1 and TRBJ1-6, with TRBD1 matching 8 bases. This CDR3 comprises 16 residues. The V and J ends lost 0 bases and 6 bases, in that order; junction bases with no gene match: 5. Germline CDR1 SGHRS, CDR2 YFSETQ. CDR3 amino acids: CASSLEAQGVNSPLHF. The CDR3 DNA sequence: TGCGCCAGCAGCTTGGAGGCACAGGGGGTTAATTCACCCCTCCACTTT.

The J gene is TRBJ2-5, the V gene TRBV19; a possible D gene is TRBD1 (5 bases). CDR1 and CDR2 from the germline V gene are LNHDA and SQIVND (reference sequence). The CDR3 is 15 amino acids. The V end was cut by 8 bases, the J end by 1 base, with 17 bases between. The CDR3 protein is CASANLQVSQETQYF. CDR3 nucleotides: TGTGCCAGTGCAAACCTACAGGTTTCCCAAGAGACCCAGTACTTC. Supplemented by reference TRBV19 and TRBJ2-5, the full variable domain reads DGGITQSPKYLFRKEGQNVTLSCEQNLNHDAMYWYRQDPGQGLRLIYYSQIVNDFQKGDIAEGYSVSREKKESFPLTVTSAQKNPTAFYLCASANLQVSQETQYFGPGTRLLVL.

This clonotype was observed many times. This chain connects TRBV20-1 to TRBJ1-1; weak D call: TRBD1 (5 bases). The CDR3 totals 14 residues. Trimming removed 0 bases at V and 7 bases at J, with 15 bases between. Germline values: CDR1 DFQATT, CDR2 SNEGSKA (reference sequence). The CDR3 sequence: CSARDGADRGEAFF. In DNA form, the CDR3 reads TGCAGTGCTAGAGATGGGGCCGACCGGGGTGAAGCTTTCTTT.

There are many counts of this clonotype. The chain joins TRBV5-1 to TRBJ1-6; 7 bases are a match to TRBD1. This CDR3 contains 17 residues. V shed 3 bases and J 9 bases; nucleotides not matched to a gene: 15. In germline, CDR1 is SGHRS, CDR2 YFSETQ. CDR3: CASSSGLIDREGSPLHF. The CDR3 nucleotides read TGCGCCAGCAGCTCGGGCCTCATTGACAGGGAAGGTTCACCCCTCCACTTT.

There are many counts of this clonotype. CDR3: CASSFTGRESNTEAFF. The CDR3 DNA sequence: TGTGCCAGCAGTTTTACAGGGCGAGAGTCGAACACTGAAGCTTTCTTT. The chain joins TRBV12-3 or TRBV12-4 to TRBJ1-1, with a possible D match to TRBD1 (6 bases). CDR3 length equals 16 residues. V was trimmed by 3 bases and J by 1 base, leaving 15 bases between them.

Ten or more counts support this clonotype. The chain combines TRBV15 with TRBJ1-5; D remains ambiguous. Per the germline V gene, CDR1 is LNHNV and CDR2 is YYDKDF (reference sequence). The V gene lost 0 bases and the J gene lost 3 bases, with 6 bases spanning the gap. CDR3 length: 14 residues. CDR3 DNA: TGTGCCACCAGCAGAGAGGGATACAATCAGCCCCAGCATTTT. It is translated as CATSREGYNQPQHF.

Ten or more counts support this clonotype. The chain combines TRBV5-6 with TRBJ1-2, with D maybe TRBD1 (6 bases). The CDR3 is 15 residues long. The V gene's germline CDR1 is SGHDT and CDR2 YYEEEE. Between the trimmed V and J ends, which lost 4 bases and 2 bases, there was a span of 15 bases. DNA for the CDR3: TGTGCCAGCAGCACAAGGGCCGGACAGAACTATGGCTACACCTTC. Translated: CASSTRAGQNYGYTF.

This clonotype was counted ten times or more. This rearrangement joins TRBV5-1 to TRBJ1-5, with D possibly being TRBD1 (5 bases). Germline V lookup: CDR1 SGHRS, CDR2 YFSETQ. Trimming took 0 bases from V and 3 from J, leaving 7 bases between them. This CDR3 has 14 residues. The CDR3: CASSLGGDNQPQHF. The CDR3 region has the DNA TGCGCCAGCAGCTTGGGAGGGGACAATCAGCCCCAGCATTTT.

This clonotype was recorded a few times. A read error may explain this, as a much larger clone is one base away. The gene calls are TRBV27 and TRBJ1-2, with D possibly TRBD1 on 5 matching bases. The CDR3 spans 14 residues. Per germline, CDR1 MNHEY and CDR2 SMNVEV (reference sequence). The CDR3 nucleotides are TGTGCCAGCAGTCCCATTCCAGGGAGACTTGGCTACGCCTTC. It is translated as CASSPIPGRLGYAF.

In its sample, this clonotype was seen many times. The CDR3 DNA reads as TGTGCCAGCATGACCGGGACCCACATCGGCGAGCAGTACTTC. It codes for CASMTGTHIGEQYF. This sequence joins TRBV2 and TRBJ2-7; either TRBD1 or TRBD2 may supply D (5 bases each). The germline V gene has CDR1 SNHLY and CDR2 FYNNEI. V gave up 7 bases and J gave up 6 bases, with 19 bases separating them. The CDR3 runs to 14 residues.

This clonotype was recorded many times. The chain couples TRBV20-1 to TRBJ2-3, with 11 bases fitting TRBD2. The length of the CDR3 is 16 residues. Germline-derived CDR1 and CDR2 are DFQATT and SNEGSKA (reference sequence). V gave up 6 bases and J gave up 5 bases; unmatched junction bases: 13. The CDR3, as DNA: TGCAGTGCCTCTGCTCTAGCGGGGGGACGTGAAGATACGCAGTATTTT. This encodes CSASALAGGREDTQYF.

The genes are TRBV6-2 or TRBV6-3 and TRBJ2-4, with 9 bases that match TRBD1. The CDR3 totals 18 residues. V gave up 8 bases and J gave up 0 bases; unmatched junction bases: 14. CDR1 MNHEY and CDR2 SVGEGT come from the germline V gene. The CDR3 DNA sequence: TGTGCCAGCGTAAAACAGGGGGCGTTCCTCCTAGCCAAAAACATTCAGTACTTC. This sequence encodes CASVKQGAFLLAKNIQYF.

This clonotype was seen ten or more times. The chain uses TRBV2 and TRBJ2-2, with unresolved D. Germline V gene sequence: CDR1 SNHLY, CDR2 FYNNEI. CDR3 length: 13 amino acids. V was cut by 7 bases and J by 2 bases, with 8 bases left in between. The CDR3 region has the DNA TGTGCCAGCACACGGGTCAACACCGGGGAGCTGTTTTTT. Translation gives CASTRVNTGELFF.

The sample holds a few counts of this clonotype. This chain uses TRBV6-4 with TRBJ1-6; no reliable D call. Trimming removed 6 bases from V and 8 bases from J, with 14 bases in between. Germline values: CDR1 MRHNA, CDR2 SNTAGT. This CDR3 has 14 residues. CDR3 sequence reads: CASSRDRTHSPLHF. The CDR3, as DNA: TGTGCCAGCAGCAGAGACCGAACCCATTCACCCCTCCACTTT.

Many counts were recorded for this clonotype. The genes are TRBV2 and TRBJ2-3; no firm D call. The CDR3 is 10 residues long. Trimming cost V 10 bases and J 2 bases, with 4 bases left between them. Germline lookup yields CDR1 SNHLY and CDR2 FYNNEI. The CDR3 loop is CATHTDTQYF. The CDR3 bases are TGTGCCACCCACACAGATACGCAGTATTTT.

This clonotype came up many times. J is TRBJ1-1 and V is TRBV7-6, with no clear D. Trimming removed 5 bases at V and 4 bases at J, with 8 bases between. The CDR3 contains 12 residues. Per the germline V gene, CDR1 is SGHVS and CDR2 is FNYEAQ. As DNA, the CDR3 is TGTGCCAGCAGCGGCCGCGGCACTGAAGCTTTCTTT. Its translation: CASSGRGTEAFF.

V gene TRBV3-1 combines with J gene TRBJ1-1; possible D gene TRBD1, 6 bases. From germline, CDR1 is LGHDT and CDR2 YNNKEL (reference sequence). This CDR3 comprises 15 residues. V shed 4 bases and J shed 7 bases, with 19 bases lying between them. DNA for the CDR3: TGTGCCAGCAGCCTCCTCACGGGGGGGCAGGGTGAAGCTTTCTTT. Its translation: CASSLLTGGQGEAFF.

This clonotype has just a few counts. The V gene is TRBV19, the J gene TRBJ1-6, with D tentatively TRBD1 (6 bases). Germline loops: CDR1 LNHDA, CDR2 SQIVND (reference sequence). The germline V and J ends were trimmed by 3 bases and 4 bases, with 13 bases remaining between them. This CDR3 spans 16 amino acids. The chain's CDR3 is CASSMNPGEYNSPLHF. Here the CDR3 DNA reads TGTGCCAGTAGTATGAACCCAGGGGAGTATAATTCACCCCTCCACTTT. The full variable domain, its missing parts supplied by reference TRBV19 and TRBJ1-6, is DGGITQSPKYLFRKEGQNVTLSCEQNLNHDAMYWYRQDPGQGLRLIYYSQIVNDFQKGDIAEGYSVSREKKESFPLTVTSAQKNPTAFYLCASSMNPGEYNSPLHFGNGTRLTVT.

This clonotype has at least ten counts. The chain carries TRBV20-1 and TRBJ2-7, with D possibly being TRBD1 or TRBD2 (5 bases each). The ends were cut back, 1 base at V and 3 bases at J, with 13 bases in the middle. The CDR3 is 14 amino acids. Germline values: CDR1 DFQATT, CDR2 SNEGSKA (reference sequence). In nucleotides, the CDR3 is TGCAGTGCTAGAGCGGGACGGCTGATCTACGAGCAGTACTTC. Its protein is CSARAGRLIYEQYF.